The following is a T cell receptor beta chain sequence with its context. The antigen is undetermined. TCRdb's table, derived via immunoSEQ multiplex PCR, lists solely in-frame clones and lacks some. The data hold roughly 300,000 clones, with around 79% observed a single time. Germline CDR1 reads SNHLY; CDR2 reads FYNNEI. CDR3 length: 17 amino acids. The junction had 13 bases not matched to a gene; V was cut back by 6 bases and J by 6 bases. This record comes from a study of shared clonotypes between healthy human individuals. Study-level background: A donor's plate count was three for CD4 naive and three for CD4 memory; CD8 naive had two and CD8 memory one. The study, taken as a whole, reports: Only blood was sampled; tissue repertoires likely differ. Relative to their counterparts shared across all four donors, non-shared clonotypes exhibited diminished generation probabilities.

The sequencing input was memory CD4+ T cells sorted from blood. Subset described: CD45RA-negative fraction. The clonotype was recovered from a man in his thirties or forties in good health. The chain employs TRBV2 and TRBJ1-5, with 11 bases matching TRBD1. CDR3 nucleotides: TGTGCCAGCAGCCCCTTCCCCGGACAGGGGGCTACTCAGCCCCAGCATTTT. It yields the protein CASSPFPGQGATQPQHF. Drawing the rest from reference TRBV2 and TRBJ1-5, the complete variable domain is EPEVTQTPSHQVTQMGQEVILRCVPISNHLYFYWYRQILGQKVEFLVSFYNNEISEKSEIFDDQFSVERPDGSNFTLKIRSTKLEDSAMYFCASSPFPGQGATQPQHFGDGTRLSIL.